These T cell receptor beta chains were read from a single sample in a study of regulatory T cells in long-lasting Graves disease. TCRdb analysed the multiplex PCR reads with MiXCR anew, one entry per CDR3 protein. The profile shows approximately 360,000 distinct CDR3 sequences, roughly 12% of them singletons. A further study also used this sample, focusing on T cells in Graves' hyperthyroidism and ophthalmopathy.

Sequencing was performed on peripheral blood mononuclear cells (PBMCs), taken at new diagnosis, from a patient treated with antithyroid drugs. These receptors were taken from a woman between 18 and 29 years old with Graves disease. Each CDR3 is given with its conserved first and last residue. A D gene is named only where the DNA matches it firmly. Expanded clones are given a class, and other clones once, few, many or no size at all.

-	-	TRBV4-1	TRBJ1-6	TGCGCCAGCAGCCAAGACGACAGGCGCTCCTATAATTCACCCCTCCACTTT	CASSQDDRRSYNSPLHF
-	many	TRBV5-6	TRBJ2-5	TGTGCCAGCGGCGGGACAGCAAGAGAGACCCAGTACTTC	CASGGTARETQYF
-	many	TRBV7-2	TRBJ1-5	TGTGCCAGCAGCTTACTTGGGACTCAGCCCCAGCATTTT	CASSLLGTQPQHF
-	many	TRBV6-1	TRBJ1-1	TGTGCCAGCGGACTAGGGGTGGACACAGCTTTCTTT	CASGLGVDTAFF
-	few	TRBV30	TRBJ2-5	TGTGCCTGGAGTCAGGGGCTCCAAGAGACCCAGTACTTC	CAWSQGLQETQYF
TRBD2	many	TRBV15	TRBJ2-1	TGTGCCACCAGCAGGGAGGGAGGGGAGTTCTTC	CATSREGGEFF
TRBD1	many	TRBV20-1	TRBJ2-2	TGCAGTGCTATCGGACAGGCGAACACCGGGGAGCTGTTTTTT	CSAIGQANTGELFF
-	many	TRBV6-2/TRBV6-3	TRBJ2-1	TGTGCCAGCAGTTTGCTGGAGACGTCGGGCAATGAGCAGTTCTTC	CASSLLETSGNEQFF
TRBD2	many	TRBV6-1	TRBJ2-3	TGTGCCAGCACGGTCGGGGGGATAAAAGATACGCAGTATTTT	CASTVGGIKDTQYF
-	many	TRBV7-8	TRBJ2-1	TGTGCCAGCAGCCTAACTAGATCCCCCCTAAATGAGCAGTTCTTC	CASSLTRSPLNEQFF
-	-	TRBV2	TRBJ2-2	TGTGCCAGCAGTACCCCAAGGGGTGTTCCGGCCGGGGAGCTGTTTTTT	CASSTPRGVPAGELFF
-	many	TRBV27	TRBJ1-6	TGTGCCAGCGGGCTCTGGACGGACGCATATAATTCACCCCTCCACTTT	CASGLWTDAYNSPLHF
-	many	TRBV12-3/TRBV12-4	TRBJ2-3	TGTGCTGCGACGGACAGCCCAGATACGCAGTATTTT	CAATDSPDTQYF
TRBD1	many	TRBV2	TRBJ1-6	TGTGCCAGCAGCTTAACAGGGGGCCTATATAATTCACCCCTCCACTTT	CASSLTGGLYNSPLHF
TRBD2	-	TRBV20-1	TRBJ2-1	TGCAGTGCTAGAGACTCGGAGCGGGGGGGCAGGGAGCAGTTCTTC	CSARDSERGGREQFF
TRBD2	many	TRBV7-9	TRBJ2-1	TGTGCCAGCAGCTTAGGCAGGGAGGGAAATGAGCAGTTCTTC	CASSLGREGNEQFF
-	many	TRBV12-3/TRBV12-4	TRBJ1-2	TGTGCCAGCAGTTTAATCGGGTACGGGGGCTACACCTTC	CASSLIGYGGYTF
TRBD2	many	TRBV12-3/TRBV12-4	TRBJ2-4	TGTGCCAGCAGTTTCTCCCGGGGGGGGGCGCAGGTAGCCAAAAACATTCAGTACTTC	CASSFSRGGAQVAKNIQYF
-	many	TRBV6-2/TRBV6-3	TRBJ2-3	TGTGCCAGCAGGACCACTAGCACAGATACGCAGTATTTT	CASRTTSTDTQYF
-	many	TRBV5-1	TRBJ2-1	TGCGCCAGCAGTGTCACCCGCGGAGAGCAGTTCTTC	CASSVTRGEQFF
-	-	TRBV15	TRBJ2-5	TGTGCCACCGAGGGAGTAGAAGAGACCCAGTACTTC	CATEGVEETQYF
-	-	TRBV7-2	TRBJ1-4	TGTGCCAGCAGGTCCAACACATTAACTAATGAAAAACTGTTTTTT	CASRSNTLTNEKLFF
TRBD1	many	TRBV28	TRBJ2-1	TGTGCCAGCAGCTACGGGACAGCCCATCGGAATGAGCAGTTCTTC	CASSYGTAHRNEQFF
TRBD1	few	TRBV29-1	TRBJ2-1	TGCAGCGTTGAAGGTTATGGGGACAGAGATTACAATGAGCAGTTCTTC	CSVEGYGDRDYNEQFF
TRBD1	many	TRBV3-1	TRBJ1-5	TGTGCCAGCAGCCAGGGACAGGGGTGGTCCAATCAGCCCCAGCATTTT	CASSQGQGWSNQPQHF
-	few	TRBV15	TRBJ2-1	TGTGCCACCAGCACAGACGCGCTGGGTAGATCGGATGAGCAGTTCTTC	CATSTDALGRSDEQFF
TRBD1	many	TRBV6-1	TRBJ2-2	TGTGCCAGCGGAAGACAGGGGATCGGGGCTGACACCGGGGAGCTGTTTTTT	CASGRQGIGADTGELFF
-	many	TRBV12-3/TRBV12-4	TRBJ2-6	TGTGCCAGCAGTGATCTCCAGGGCGGGGCCAACGTCCTGACTTTC	CASSDLQGGANVLTF
-	many	TRBV20-1	TRBJ2-1	TGCAGTGCTAGAGATTCAGGGACCCCCTCCTACAATGAGCAGTTCTTC	CSARDSGTPSYNEQFF
TRBD1	many	TRBV14	TRBJ2-1	TGTGCCAGCAGCCTGACAGGGGAATCCTACAATGAGCAGTTCTTC	CASSLTGESYNEQFF
-	many	TRBV20-1	TRBJ1-4	TGCAGTGCTAAAGTACCGGGTTTAGGGGAAAAACTGTTTTTT	CSAKVPGLGEKLFF
-	few	TRBV2	TRBJ1-6	TGTGCCAGCAACATAGAGGGTTATAATTCACCCCTCCACTTT	CASNIEGYNSPLHF
TRBD1	many	TRBV19	TRBJ1-1	TGTGCCAGTAGTATAGGAAGACGGGGAGACTACCAGGGGGACACTGAAGCTTTCTTT	CASSIGRRGDYQGDTEAFF
TRBD2	many	TRBV11-2	TRBJ2-7	TGTGCCAGCAGCTTAGGCCAGGGACTAGTAAGCGAGCAGTACTTC	CASSLGQGLVSEQYF
TRBD1	-	TRBV4-1	TRBJ1-1	TGCGCCAGCAGCCAAGATGGTCAGGGGGCGAGCACTGAAGCTTTCTTT	CASSQDGQGASTEAFF